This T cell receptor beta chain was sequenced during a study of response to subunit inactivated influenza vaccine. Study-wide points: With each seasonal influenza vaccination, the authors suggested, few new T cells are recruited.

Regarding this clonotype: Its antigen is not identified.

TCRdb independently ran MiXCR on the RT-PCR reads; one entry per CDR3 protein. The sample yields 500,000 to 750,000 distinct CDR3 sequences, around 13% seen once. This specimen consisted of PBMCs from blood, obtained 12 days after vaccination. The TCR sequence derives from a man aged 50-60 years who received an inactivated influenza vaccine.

CDR3 sequence reads: CASLAVNTGELFF. CDR3 nucleotides: TGTGCCAGCCTAGCGGTAAACACCGGGGAGCTGTTTTTT. The rearrangement joins TRBV6-2 or TRBV6-3 to TRBJ2-2; TRBD2 matches 7 bases. The CDR3 loop spans 13 amino acids. Germline-derived CDR1 and CDR2 are MNHEY and SVGEGT. With V trimmed by 8 bases and J by 2 bases, 2 bases remained unmatched.